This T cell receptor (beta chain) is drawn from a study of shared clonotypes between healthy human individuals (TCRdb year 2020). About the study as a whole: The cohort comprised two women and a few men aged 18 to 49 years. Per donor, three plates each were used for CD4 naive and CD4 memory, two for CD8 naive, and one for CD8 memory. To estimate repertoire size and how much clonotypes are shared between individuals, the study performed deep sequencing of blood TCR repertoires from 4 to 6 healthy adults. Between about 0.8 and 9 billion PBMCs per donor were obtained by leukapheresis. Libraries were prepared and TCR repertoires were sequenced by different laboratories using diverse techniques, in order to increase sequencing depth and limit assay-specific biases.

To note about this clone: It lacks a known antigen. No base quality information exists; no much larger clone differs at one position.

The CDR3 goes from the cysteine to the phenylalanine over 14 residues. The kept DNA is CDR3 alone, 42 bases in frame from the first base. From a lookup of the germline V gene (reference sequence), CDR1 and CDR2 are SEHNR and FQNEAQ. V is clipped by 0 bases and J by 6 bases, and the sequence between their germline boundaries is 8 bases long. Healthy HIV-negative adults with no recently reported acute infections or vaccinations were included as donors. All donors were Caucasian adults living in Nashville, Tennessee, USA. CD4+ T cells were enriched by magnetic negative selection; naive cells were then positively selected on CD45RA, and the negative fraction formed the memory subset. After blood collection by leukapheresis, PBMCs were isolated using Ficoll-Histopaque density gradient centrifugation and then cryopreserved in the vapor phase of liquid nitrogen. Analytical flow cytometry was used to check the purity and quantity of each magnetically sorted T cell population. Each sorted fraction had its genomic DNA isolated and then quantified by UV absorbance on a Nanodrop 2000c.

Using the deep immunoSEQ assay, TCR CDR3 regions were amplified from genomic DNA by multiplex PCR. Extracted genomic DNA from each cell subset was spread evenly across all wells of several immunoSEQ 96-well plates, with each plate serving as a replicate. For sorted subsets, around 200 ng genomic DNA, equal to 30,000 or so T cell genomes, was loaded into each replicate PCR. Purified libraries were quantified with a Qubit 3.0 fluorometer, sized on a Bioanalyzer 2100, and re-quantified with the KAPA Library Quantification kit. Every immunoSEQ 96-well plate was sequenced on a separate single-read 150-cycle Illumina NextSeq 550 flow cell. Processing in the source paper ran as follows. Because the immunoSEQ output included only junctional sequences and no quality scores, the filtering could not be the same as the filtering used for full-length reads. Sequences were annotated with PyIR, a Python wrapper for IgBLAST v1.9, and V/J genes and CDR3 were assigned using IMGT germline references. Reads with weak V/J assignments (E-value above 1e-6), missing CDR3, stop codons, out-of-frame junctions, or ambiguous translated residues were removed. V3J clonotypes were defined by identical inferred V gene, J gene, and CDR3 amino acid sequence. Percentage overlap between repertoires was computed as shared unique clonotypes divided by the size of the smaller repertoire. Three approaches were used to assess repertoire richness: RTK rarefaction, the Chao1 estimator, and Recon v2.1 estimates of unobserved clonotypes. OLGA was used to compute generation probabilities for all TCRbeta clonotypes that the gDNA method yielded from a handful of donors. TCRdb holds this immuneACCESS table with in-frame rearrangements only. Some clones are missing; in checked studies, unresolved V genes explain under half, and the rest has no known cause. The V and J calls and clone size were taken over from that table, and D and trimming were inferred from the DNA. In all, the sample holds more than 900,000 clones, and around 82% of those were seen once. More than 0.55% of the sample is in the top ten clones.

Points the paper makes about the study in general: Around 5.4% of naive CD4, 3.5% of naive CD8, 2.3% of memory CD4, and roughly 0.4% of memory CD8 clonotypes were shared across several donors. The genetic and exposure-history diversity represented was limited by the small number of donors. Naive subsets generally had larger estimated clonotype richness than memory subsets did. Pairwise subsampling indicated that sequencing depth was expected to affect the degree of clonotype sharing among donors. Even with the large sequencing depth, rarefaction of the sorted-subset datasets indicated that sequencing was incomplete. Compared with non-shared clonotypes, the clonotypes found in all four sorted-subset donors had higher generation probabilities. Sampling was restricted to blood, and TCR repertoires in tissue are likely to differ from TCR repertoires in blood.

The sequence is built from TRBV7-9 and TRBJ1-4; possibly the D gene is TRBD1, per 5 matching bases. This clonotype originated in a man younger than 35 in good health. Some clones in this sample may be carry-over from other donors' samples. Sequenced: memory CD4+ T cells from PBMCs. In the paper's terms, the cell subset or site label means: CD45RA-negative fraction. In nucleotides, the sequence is TGTGCCAGCAGCTTAGCGGGGGGAGATGAAAAACTGTTTTTT. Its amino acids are CASSLAGGDEKLFF.